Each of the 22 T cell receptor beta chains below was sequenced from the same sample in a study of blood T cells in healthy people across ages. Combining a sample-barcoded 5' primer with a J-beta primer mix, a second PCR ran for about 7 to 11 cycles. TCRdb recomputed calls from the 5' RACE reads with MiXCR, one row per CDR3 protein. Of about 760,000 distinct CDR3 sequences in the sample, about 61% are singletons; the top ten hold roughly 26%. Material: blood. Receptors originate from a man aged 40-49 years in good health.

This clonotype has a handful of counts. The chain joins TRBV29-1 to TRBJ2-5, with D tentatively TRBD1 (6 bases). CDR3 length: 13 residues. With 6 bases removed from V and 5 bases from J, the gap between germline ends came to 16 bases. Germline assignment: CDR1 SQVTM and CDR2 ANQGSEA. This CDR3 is CSVPTGGGETQYF. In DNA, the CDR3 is TGCAGCGTACCCACTGGGGGCGGGGAGACCCAGTACTTC.

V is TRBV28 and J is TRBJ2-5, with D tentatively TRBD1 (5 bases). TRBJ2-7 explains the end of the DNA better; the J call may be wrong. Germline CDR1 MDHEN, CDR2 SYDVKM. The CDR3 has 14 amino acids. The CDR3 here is CASRLTRGWDEQYF. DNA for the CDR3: TGTGCCAGCAGGCTCACAAGGGGCTGGGACGAGCAGTACTTC.

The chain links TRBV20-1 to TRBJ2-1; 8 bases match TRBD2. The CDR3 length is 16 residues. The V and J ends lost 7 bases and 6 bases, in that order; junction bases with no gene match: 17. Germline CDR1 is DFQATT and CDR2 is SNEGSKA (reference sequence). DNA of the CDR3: TGCAGTGTCGGGACGGGGCGGGAGGCTCAGGGCAATGAGCAGTTCTTC. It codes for CSVGTGREAQGNEQFF.

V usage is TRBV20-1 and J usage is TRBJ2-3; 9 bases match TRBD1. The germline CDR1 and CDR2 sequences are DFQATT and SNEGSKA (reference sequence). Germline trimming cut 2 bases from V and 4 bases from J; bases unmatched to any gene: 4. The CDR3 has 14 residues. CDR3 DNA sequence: TGCAGTGCTAGATTGGGACAGGGCGCAGATACGCAGTATTTT. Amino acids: CSARLGQGADTQYF.

The CDR3 sequence: CASSLSPSGASNEQFF. CDR3 nucleotides: TGCGCCAGCAGCCTTTCGCCTAGTGGGGCTTCGAATGAGCAGTTCTTC. The chain recombines TRBV5-1 with TRBJ2-1; D is possibly TRBD1 (5 bases). Germline-derived CDR1 and CDR2 are SGHRS and YFSETQ. The CDR3 is 16 residues long. The V end was cut by 4 bases, the J end by 7 bases, with 21 bases between.

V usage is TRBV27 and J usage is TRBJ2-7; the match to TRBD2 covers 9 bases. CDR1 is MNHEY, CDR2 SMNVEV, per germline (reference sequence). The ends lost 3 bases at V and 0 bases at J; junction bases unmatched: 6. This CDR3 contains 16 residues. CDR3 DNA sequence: TGTGCCAGCAGTTTGAAGGCTAGCGGGGCCTCCTACGAGCAGTACTTC. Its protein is CASSLKASGASYEQYF.

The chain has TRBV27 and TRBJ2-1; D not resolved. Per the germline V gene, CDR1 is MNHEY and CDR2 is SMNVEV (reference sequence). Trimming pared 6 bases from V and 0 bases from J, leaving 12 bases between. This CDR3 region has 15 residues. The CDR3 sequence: CASSSQIPSYNEQFF. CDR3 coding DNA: TGTGCCAGCAGCTCCCAAATACCCTCCTACAATGAGCAGTTCTTC.

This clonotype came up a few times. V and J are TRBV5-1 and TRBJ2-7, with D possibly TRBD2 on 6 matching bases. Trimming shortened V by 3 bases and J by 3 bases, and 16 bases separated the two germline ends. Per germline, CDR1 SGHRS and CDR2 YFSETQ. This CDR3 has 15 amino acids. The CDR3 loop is CASSWEERGLYEQYF. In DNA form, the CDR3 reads TGCGCCAGCAGCTGGGAGGAGCGTGGACTCTACGAGCAGTACTTC.

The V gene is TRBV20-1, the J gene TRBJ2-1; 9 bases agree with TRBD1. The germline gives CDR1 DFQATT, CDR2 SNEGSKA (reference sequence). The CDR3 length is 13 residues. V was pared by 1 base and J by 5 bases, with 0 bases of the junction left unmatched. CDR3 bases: TGCAGTGCTAGAGGGACAGGGGACAATGAGCAGTTCTTC. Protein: CSARGTGDNEQFF.

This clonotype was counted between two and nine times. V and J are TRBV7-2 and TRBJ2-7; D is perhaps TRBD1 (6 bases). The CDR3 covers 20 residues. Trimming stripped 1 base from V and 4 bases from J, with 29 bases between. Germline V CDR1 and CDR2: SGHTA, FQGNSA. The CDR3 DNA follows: TGTGCCAGCAGCTTAGAGGGCCCCCGGGATCAAGGGGACACTCTATACGAGCAGTACTTC. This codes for CASSLEGPRDQGDTLYEQYF.

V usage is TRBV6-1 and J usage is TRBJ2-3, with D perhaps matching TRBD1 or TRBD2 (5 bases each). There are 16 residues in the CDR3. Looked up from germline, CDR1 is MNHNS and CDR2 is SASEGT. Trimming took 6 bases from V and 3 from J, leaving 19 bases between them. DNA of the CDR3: TGTGCCAGCAGGATCGCCCGGGACCGCGGAACAGATACGCAGTATTTT. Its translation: CASRIARDRGTDTQYF.

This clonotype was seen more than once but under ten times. As DNA, the CDR3 is TGCGCCAGCAGCTCTACAGGGGGCGACTATGGCTACACCTTC. Translating it yields CASSSTGGDYGYTF. The J gene is TRBJ1-2, the V gene TRBV5-1, with TRBD1 matching 9 bases. The CDR3 is made up of 14 amino acids. With V trimmed by 3 bases and J by 3 bases, 3 bases remained unmatched. Germline CDR1 is SGHRS and CDR2 is YFSETQ.

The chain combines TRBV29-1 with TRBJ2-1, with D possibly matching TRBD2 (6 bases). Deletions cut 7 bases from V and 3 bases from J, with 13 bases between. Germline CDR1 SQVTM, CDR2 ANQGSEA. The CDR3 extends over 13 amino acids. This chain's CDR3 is CSATSVGYNEQFF. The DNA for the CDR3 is TGCAGCGCGACTAGTGTTGGCTACAATGAGCAGTTCTTC.

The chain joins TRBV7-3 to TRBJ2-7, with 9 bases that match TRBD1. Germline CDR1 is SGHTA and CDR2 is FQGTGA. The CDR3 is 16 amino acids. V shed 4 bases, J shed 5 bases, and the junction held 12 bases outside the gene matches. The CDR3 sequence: CASSSPGQGGMNEQYF. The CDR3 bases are TGTGCCAGCAGCTCTCCGGGACAGGGAGGAATGAACGAGCAGTACTTC.

CDR3 DNA sequence: TGTGCCAGCAGTTCGGAGCGGGAGGGGGGGTACAATGAGCAGTTCTTC. Its translation is CASSSEREGGYNEQFF. The chain employs TRBV28 and TRBJ2-1, with 10 bases matching TRBD2. Germline trimming cut 4 bases from V and 4 bases from J; bases unmatched to any gene: 7. The CDR3 spans 16 residues. Germline assignment: CDR1 MDHEN and CDR2 SYDVKM.

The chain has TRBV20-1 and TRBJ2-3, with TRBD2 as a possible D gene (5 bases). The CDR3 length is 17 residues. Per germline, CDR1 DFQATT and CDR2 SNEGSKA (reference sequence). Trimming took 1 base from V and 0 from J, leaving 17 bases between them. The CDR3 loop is CSARAPRGAASTDTQYF. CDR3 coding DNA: TGCAGTGCTAGAGCCCCTCGGGGTGCGGCTAGCACAGATACGCAGTATTTT.

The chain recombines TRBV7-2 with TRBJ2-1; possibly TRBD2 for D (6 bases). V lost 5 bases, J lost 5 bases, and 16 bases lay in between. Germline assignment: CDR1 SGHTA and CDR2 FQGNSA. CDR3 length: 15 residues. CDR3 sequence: CASSRRGPVDNEQFF. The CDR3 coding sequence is TGTGCCAGCAGCCGGAGGGGCCCGGTCGACAATGAGCAGTTCTTC.

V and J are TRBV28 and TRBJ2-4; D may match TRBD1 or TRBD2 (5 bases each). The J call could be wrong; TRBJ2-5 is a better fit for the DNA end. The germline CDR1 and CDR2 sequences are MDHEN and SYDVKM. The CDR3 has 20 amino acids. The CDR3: CASSPPVFRRASRAQETQYF. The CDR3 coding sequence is TGTGCCAGCAGCCCTCCCGTCTTCCGACGGGCTAGCAGGGCCCAAGAGACCCAGTACTTC.

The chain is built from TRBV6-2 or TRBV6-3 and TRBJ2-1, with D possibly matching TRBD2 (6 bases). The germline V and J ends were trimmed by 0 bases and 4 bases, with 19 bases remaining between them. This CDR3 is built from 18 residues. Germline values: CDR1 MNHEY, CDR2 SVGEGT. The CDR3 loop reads CASSYSPRDGGVYNEQFF. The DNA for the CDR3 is TGTGCCAGCAGTTACTCTCCCAGGGACGGAGGGGTTTACAATGAGCAGTTCTTC.

The CDR3 DNA reads as TGCAGTGCTCTCTCCCCAAGGACCTCCTACGAGCAGTACTTC. Translating it yields CSALSPRTSYEQYF. This chain connects TRBV20-1 to TRBJ2-7, with no clear D. The germline V gene encodes CDR1 DFQATT and CDR2 SNEGSKA (reference sequence). The CDR3 has 14 amino acids. The ends were cut back, 5 bases at V and 0 bases at J, with 14 bases in the middle.

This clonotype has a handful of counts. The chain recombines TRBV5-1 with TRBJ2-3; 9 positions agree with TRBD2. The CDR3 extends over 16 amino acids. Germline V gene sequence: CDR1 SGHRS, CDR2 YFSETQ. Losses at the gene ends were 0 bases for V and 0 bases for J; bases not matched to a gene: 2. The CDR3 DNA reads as TGCGCCAGCAGCTTGGCGCTAGCGGGGAGCACAGATACGCAGTATTTT. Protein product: CASSLALAGSTDTQYF.

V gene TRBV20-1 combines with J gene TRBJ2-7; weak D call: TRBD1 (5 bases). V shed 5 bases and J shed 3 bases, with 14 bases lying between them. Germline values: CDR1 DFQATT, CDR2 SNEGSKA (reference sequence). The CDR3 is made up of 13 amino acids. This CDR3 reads CSAQGISLYEQYF. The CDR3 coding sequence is TGCAGTGCTCAGGGAATCTCCCTCTACGAGCAGTACTTC.